These 10 T cell receptor beta chains were all obtained from the same sample, sequenced in a study of cytomegalovirus exposure and HLA in healthy donors. Researchers ran the PCR with 60 Vbeta and 13 Jbeta primers. This table comes from immunoSEQ multiplex PCR, and its TCRdb copy is limited to in-frame clones, with some not included. This sample has about 82,000 clones; about 77% occur once, and the top ten carry around 3.4%. Sequencing was performed on PBMCs. Receptor source: a man aged 45-65 years in good health and CMV-seronegative.

This clone was counted between two and nine times. The J gene is TRBJ2-5, the V gene TRBV9; 7 bases match TRBD1. The J call may be in error: the DNA end matches TRBJ2-7 better. This CDR3 region has 12 residues. Germline V gene sequence: CDR1 SGDLS, CDR2 YYNGEE. CDR3 region: CASRFTGDEQYF. CDR3 DNA: TGTGCCAGCAGGTTCACAGGGGACGAGCAGTACTTC.

The chain employs TRBV6-6 and TRBJ2-7; 9 bases map to TRBD1. The CDR3 consists of 15 residues. The germline V gene has CDR1 MNHNY and CDR2 SVGAGI (reference sequence). With 5 bases clipped from V and 1 base from J, the junction kept 6 bases outside the gene matches. The CDR3 loop reads CASSKGQGKSYEQYF. DNA for the CDR3: TGTGCCAGCAGTAAGGGACAGGGAAAGTCCTACGAGCAGTACTTC.

The chain recombines TRBV9 with TRBJ2-3, with 15 bases lining up with TRBD2. CDR3 length equals 16 residues. Germline V lookup: CDR1 SGDLS, CDR2 YYNGEE. Trimming at V came to 3 bases and at J to 5 bases, leaving 4 bases not matched to a gene. The CDR3 DNA follows: TGTGCCAGCAGCGAGGGACTAGCGGGGGGTTTAGATACGCAGTATTTT. It yields the protein CASSEGLAGGLDTQYF.

This chain links TRBV19 with TRBJ2-3; TRBD2 matches at 7 bases. V lost 5 bases and J lost 1; bases outside the gene matches: 9. The germline CDR1 and CDR2 sequences are LNHDA and SQIVND (reference sequence). CDR3 length: 16 residues. The CDR3 DNA is TGTGCCAGTAGTCCGTTAGCGGGTAGCGGCACAGATACGCAGTATTTT. Its protein product is CASSPLAGSGTDTQYF.

The sample holds one count of this clone. This chain connects TRBV19 to TRBJ2-1; maybe TRBD1 (6 bases). Between the trimmed V and J ends, which lost 5 bases and 10 bases, there was a span of 18 bases. This CDR3 is 14 amino acids long. Germline V gives CDR1 LNHDA, CDR2 SQIVND (reference sequence). The CDR3 here is CASSSAGERGEQFF. For the CDR3, the DNA is TGTGCCAGTAGTTCAGCAGGGGAAAGGGGGGAGCAGTTCTTC.

This chain uses TRBV27 with TRBJ2-1, with D possibly being TRBD2 (5 bases). The CDR3 loop spans 13 amino acids. From germline, CDR1 is MNHEY and CDR2 SMNVEV (reference sequence). V was shortened by 3 bases and J by 7 bases, with 10 bases between the two germline ends. The CDR3 reads CASSFYGENEQFF. The CDR3 DNA reads TGTGCCAGCAGTTTCTACGGGGAGAATGAGCAGTTCTTC.

V gene TRBV6-5 combines with J gene TRBJ1-6; D might be TRBD1 (5 bases). The CDR3 covers 14 residues. Germline V gene sequence: CDR1 MNHEY, CDR2 SVGAGI. The V and J ends lost 9 bases and 5 bases respectively, with 14 bases between them. CDR3 DNA: TGTGCCAGTCGCCCCGACAGAAATAATTCACCCCTCCACTTT. Encoded protein: CASRPDRNNSPLHF.

The genes are TRBV11-1 and TRBJ2-7, with TRBD1 as a possible D gene (6 bases). The ends were cut back, 5 bases at V and 7 bases at J, with 18 bases in the middle. There are 14 residues in the CDR3. The germline V gene has CDR1 SGHAT and CDR2 FQDESV (reference sequence). CDR3 residues: CASSGRGNMGEQYF. In nucleotides, the CDR3 is TGTGCCAGCAGCGGCAGGGGAAATATGGGAGAGCAGTACTTC.

V is TRBV11-1 and J is TRBJ1-4, with 8 bases lining up with TRBD1. The CDR3 runs to 14 residues. CDR1 is SGHAT and CDR2 is FQDESV in the germline V gene (reference sequence). The ends lost 5 bases at V and 6 bases at J; junction bases unmatched: 5. Here the CDR3 reads CASSPGQADEKLFF. CDR3 nucleotide sequence: TGTGCCAGCAGCCCGGGACAGGCTGATGAAAAACTGTTTTTT.

This clone was recorded a few times. J is TRBJ1-3 and V is TRBV5-6, with TRBD1 as a possible D gene (6 bases). Trimming left V 0 bases short and J 3 bases short, with 7 bases between. There are 14 residues in the CDR3. Germline lookup yields CDR1 SGHDT and CDR2 YYEEEE. CDR3 in DNA: TGTGCCAGCAGCTTGGTACAGGGTGGAAACACCATATATTTT. Translated, it gives CASSLVQGGNTIYF.